This TCR beta chain was sequenced during a study of shared clonotypes between healthy human individuals (dated by TCRdb to about 2020). Study-level background: The cohort included a few men and a couple of women between 18 and 49 years of age. Each donor's leukapheresis produced roughly between roughly 0.85 and 10 billion PBMCs. To increase sequencing depth and limit assay-specific biases, different laboratories used diverse techniques to prepare libraries and sequence TCR repertoires. For each donor, CD4 naive and CD4 memory were each given three plates, CD8 naive was given two plates, and CD8 memory was given one plate. Blood TCR repertoires of about 5 healthy adults were deeply sequenced to estimate repertoire size and the extent of clonotype sharing between individuals. Results and caveats for the whole study, not just this receptor: Compared with non-shared clonotypes, clonotypes shared by all four sorted-subset donors had higher generation probabilities. Sampling was restricted to blood, and TCR repertoires in tissues likely differ from the TCR repertoires found in blood. Naive subsets generally had larger estimated clonotype richness than memory subsets did. Pairwise subsampling indicated that sequencing depth was expected to affect the degree of clonotype sharing among donors. Because the study included a small number of donors, the genetic and exposure-history diversity represented was limited. Rarefaction of sorted-subset datasets indicated incomplete sequencing despite the large sequencing depth. Roughly 5% of naive CD4, roughly 3.6% of naive CD8, 2.3% of memory CD4, and over 0.35% of memory CD8 clonotypes were shared across a few donors.

Based on the germline V gene, the CDR1 and CDR2 sequences are SQVTM and ANQGSEA. From cysteine to phenylalanine, the CDR3 is 14 amino acids long. The read is trimmed to its CDR3 DNA, 42 bases read in frame from base 1. V and J are trimmed by 6 bases and 0 bases, and the gene matches miss 4 bases of the junction. On this clone itself: Its recognized antigen is unknown. No much larger clonotype is one base removed from it; base qualities were not supplied.

CD8 naive samples were CD45RO-negative cells positively selected for CCR7, giving a CD45RA+CCR7+ population that excluded TemRA cells. Donors were healthy HIV-negative adults with no recently reported acute infections or vaccinations. Every donor was a Caucasian adult residing in Nashville, Tennessee, USA. Blood was obtained by leukapheresis, after which PBMCs were separated by Ficoll-Histopaque density gradient centrifugation and cryopreserved in liquid nitrogen vapor phase. Analytical flow cytometry was used to check the purity and quantity of every magnetically sorted T cell population. Each sorted fraction had its genomic DNA isolated and then quantified by UV absorbance on a Nanodrop 2000c. Using the deep immunoSEQ assay, multiplex PCR amplified TCR CDR3 regions from genomic DNA. Genomic DNA extracted from each cell subset was distributed evenly over all wells of several immunoSEQ 96-well plates, and each plate served as one replicate. For sorted subsets, each replicate PCR was loaded with approximately 200 ng genomic DNA, equivalent to approximately 27,000 T cell genomes. Purified libraries were measured with a Qubit 3.0 fluorometer, size-checked on a Bioanalyzer 2100, and measured again with the KAPA Library Quantification kit. Each immunoSEQ 96-well plate was sequenced on its own single-read 150-cycle Illumina NextSeq 550 flow cell. On the study's bioinformatics: The immunoSEQ output contained only junctional sequences without quality scores, so filtering could not match that applied to full-length reads. Sequences were annotated with PyIR, a Python wrapper for IgBLAST v1.9, and V/J genes and CDR3 were assigned using IMGT germline references. Any read was removed if the V/J assignment was weak (E-value above 1e-6), the CDR3 was missing, or the read contained stop codons, out-of-frame junctions, or ambiguous translated residues. V3J clonotypes were defined as sequences sharing an identical inferred V gene, J gene, and CDR3 amino acid sequence. Percentage overlap between repertoires was computed as shared unique clonotypes divided by the size of the smaller repertoire. RTK rarefaction, the Chao1 estimator, and Recon v2.1 estimates of unobserved clonotypes were used to assess repertoire richness. For all TCRbeta clonotypes obtained by the gDNA method from a handful of donors, generation probabilities were computed with OLGA. TCRdb limited this immuneACCESS table to in-frame rearrangements with V and J called. A share of clones is missing; checked studies link under half to unresolved V genes, and the rest is unexplained. The DNA was the basis for D and trimming; V, J and clone size are from that table. This sample comprises hundreds of thousands of clones, under 95% of them detected only once. The top ten clonotypes cover 24% of the sample.

The sequenced sample was naive CD8+ T cells sorted from blood. In the paper's terms, the cell subset or site label means: CD45RA+CCR7+. The receptor's source is a man between 25 and 39 years old in good health. Recombination joined TRBV29-1 with TRBJ2-4, with 8 central nucleotides matching TRBD2. The DNA reads TGCAGCGTCCGGGGGGGAAAAGCCAAAAACATTCAGTACTTC. It codes for CSVRGGKAKNIQYF.